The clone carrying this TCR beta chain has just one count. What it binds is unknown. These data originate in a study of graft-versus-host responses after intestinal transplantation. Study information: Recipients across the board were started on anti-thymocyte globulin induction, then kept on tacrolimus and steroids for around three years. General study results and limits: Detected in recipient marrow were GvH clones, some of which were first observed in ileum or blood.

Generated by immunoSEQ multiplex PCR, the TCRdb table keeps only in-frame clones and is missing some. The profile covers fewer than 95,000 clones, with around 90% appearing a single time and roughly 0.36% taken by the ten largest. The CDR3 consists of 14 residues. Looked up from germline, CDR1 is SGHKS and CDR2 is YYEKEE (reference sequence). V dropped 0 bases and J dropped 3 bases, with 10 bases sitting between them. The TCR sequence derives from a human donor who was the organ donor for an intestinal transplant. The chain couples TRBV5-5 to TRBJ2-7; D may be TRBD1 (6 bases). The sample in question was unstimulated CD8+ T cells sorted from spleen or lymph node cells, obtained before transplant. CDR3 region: CASSLDREYYEQYF. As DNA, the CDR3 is TGTGCCAGCAGCTTGGACAGGGAATACTACGAGCAGTACTTC.